This T cell receptor (beta chain) was sequenced during a study of shared clonotypes between healthy human individuals (TCRdb year 2020). Study-level background: A couple of women and three men aged 18 to 49 years were included in the cohort. To increase sequencing depth and limit assay-specific biases, TCR repertoire library preparation and sequencing were carried out by different laboratories using diverse techniques. Blood TCR repertoires of five healthy adults were deeply sequenced to estimate repertoire size and the extent of clonotype sharing between individuals. For each donor, three plates each were used for CD4 naive and CD4 memory, two plates were used for CD8 naive, and one plate was used for CD8 memory. Each donor's leukapheresis produced roughly between roughly 0.85 and 9.5 billion PBMCs. Results the study describes overall, beyond this receptor: Based on pairwise subsampling, the degree of clonotype sharing among donors was expected to be affected by sequencing depth. Compared with non-shared clonotypes, the clonotypes found in all four sorted-subset donors had higher generation probabilities. Incomplete sequencing was indicated by rarefaction of sorted-subset datasets, despite the large sequencing depth. Across a few donors, approximately 5% of naive CD4, approximately 4% of naive CD8, around 2.5% of memory CD4, and under 0.45% of memory CD8 clonotypes were shared. Sampling was restricted to blood, and TCR repertoires in tissues likely differ from the TCR repertoires found in blood. The small number of donors limited the genetic and exposure-history diversity represented. Larger estimated clonotype richness was generally found for naive subsets than for memory subsets.

TCR CDR3 regions were amplified from genomic DNA by multiplex PCR using the deep immunoSEQ assay. Extracted genomic DNA from each cell subset was spread evenly across all wells of several immunoSEQ 96-well plates, with each plate serving as a replicate. For sorted subsets, about 200 ng genomic DNA, equal to 30,000 to 35,000 T cell genomes, was loaded into each replicate PCR. Purified libraries were quantified with a Qubit 3.0 fluorometer, sized on a Bioanalyzer 2100, and re-quantified with the KAPA Library Quantification kit. A separate single-read 150-cycle Illumina NextSeq 550 flow cell was used to sequence each immunoSEQ 96-well plate. The study's processing was this. Because only junctional sequences without quality scores were contained in the immunoSEQ output, filtering matching that applied to full-length reads could not be performed. Sequences were annotated with PyIR, a Python wrapper for IgBLAST v1.9, using IMGT germline references to assign V/J genes and CDR3. Any read was removed if the V/J assignment was weak (E-value above 1e-6), the CDR3 was missing, or the read contained stop codons, out-of-frame junctions, or ambiguous translated residues. V3J clonotypes were defined by identical inferred V gene, J gene, and CDR3 amino acid sequence. Percentage overlap between repertoires was computed as shared unique clonotypes divided by the size of the smaller repertoire. Three approaches were used to assess repertoire richness: RTK rarefaction, the Chao1 estimator, and Recon v2.1 estimates of unobserved clonotypes. For all TCRbeta clonotypes obtained by the gDNA method from four donors, generation probabilities were computed with OLGA. TCRdb obtained this table from immuneACCESS and retained in-frame rearrangements with V and J assigned. These tables miss some clones; where compared with another copy, unresolved V genes account for less than half of the shortfall, and the remainder is unexplained. Clone size and the V and J calls come from that table; the DNA yielded D and trimming. This sample has 650,000 to 700,000 clones in its table, and 90% of those were observed once. Of the sample, 30% to 40% falls within the top ten clones.

A distance of 8 bases separates the germline ends of V and J, which lose 1 base and 2 bases respectively. From the cysteine through the phenylalanine, the CDR3 covers 15 amino acids. Only the CDR3 part of the read is kept: 45 bases, read in frame from the first base. CDR1 and CDR2 are drawn from the germline V gene: SGHVS, FQNEAQ. This clone was counted once. The antigen it binds to is not known. No base qualities exist here, and no much larger clone lies one base off it. The donors were healthy, HIV-negative adults with no recently reported acute infections or vaccinations. All donors were Caucasian adults living in Nashville, Tennessee, USA. CD8 memory samples combined magnetically selected CD45RO+ cells with CCR7-negative CD45RA+ effector memory (TemRA) cells. Blood was obtained by leukapheresis, after which PBMCs were separated by Ficoll-Histopaque density gradient centrifugation and cryopreserved in liquid nitrogen vapor phase. Purity and quantity of every magnetically sorted T cell population were checked by analytical flow cytometry. From each sorted fraction, genomic DNA was isolated and quantified by UV absorbance on a Nanodrop 2000c.

This receptor was obtained from a man aged 18-30 years in good health. Some clones in this sample may be carry-over from other donors' samples. The source material was memory CD8+ T cells from PBMCs. What the cell subset or site label conveys for this sample: CD45RO+ cells pooled with CCR7-negative TemRA cells. This receptor chain uses TRBV7-8 and TRBJ2-2; the D gene is possibly TRBD2, with 5 bases matching. The DNA sequence follows: TGTGCCAGCAGCTTAGAGGGAGACAACACCGGGGAGCTGTTTTTT. This codes for CASSLEGDNTGELFF.